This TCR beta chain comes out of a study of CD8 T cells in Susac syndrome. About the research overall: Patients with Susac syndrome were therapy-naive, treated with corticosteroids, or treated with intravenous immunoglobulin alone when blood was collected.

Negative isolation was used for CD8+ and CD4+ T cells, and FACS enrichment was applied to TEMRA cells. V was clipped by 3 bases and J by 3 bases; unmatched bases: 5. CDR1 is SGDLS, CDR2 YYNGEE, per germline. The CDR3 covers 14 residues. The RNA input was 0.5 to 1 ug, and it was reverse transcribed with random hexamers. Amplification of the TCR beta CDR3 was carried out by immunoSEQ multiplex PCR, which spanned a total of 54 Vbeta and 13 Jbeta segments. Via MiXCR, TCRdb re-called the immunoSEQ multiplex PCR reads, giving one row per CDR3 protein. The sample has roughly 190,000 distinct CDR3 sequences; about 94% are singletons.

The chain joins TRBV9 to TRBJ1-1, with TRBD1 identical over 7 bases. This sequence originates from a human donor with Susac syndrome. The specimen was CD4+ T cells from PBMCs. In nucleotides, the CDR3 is TGTGCCAGCAGCGCCAGGGGGGTAGACACTGAAGCTTTCTTT. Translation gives CASSARGVDTEAFF.